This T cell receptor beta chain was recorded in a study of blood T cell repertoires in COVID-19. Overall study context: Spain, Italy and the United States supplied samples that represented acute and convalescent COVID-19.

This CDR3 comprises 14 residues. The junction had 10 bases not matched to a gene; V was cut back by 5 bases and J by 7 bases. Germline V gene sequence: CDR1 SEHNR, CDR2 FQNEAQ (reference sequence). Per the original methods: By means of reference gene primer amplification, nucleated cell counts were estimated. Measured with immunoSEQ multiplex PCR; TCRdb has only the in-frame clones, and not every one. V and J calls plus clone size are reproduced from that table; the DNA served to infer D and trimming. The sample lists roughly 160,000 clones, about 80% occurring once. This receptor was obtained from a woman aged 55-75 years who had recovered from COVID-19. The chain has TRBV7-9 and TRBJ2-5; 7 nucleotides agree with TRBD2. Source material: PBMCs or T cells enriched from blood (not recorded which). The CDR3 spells CASSRIGTIVTQYF. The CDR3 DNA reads TGTGCCAGCAGCCGAATCGGGACTATAGTGACCCAGTACTTC.